This T cell receptor (beta chain) was identified during a study of shared clonotypes between healthy human individuals. This table comes from immunoSEQ multiplex PCR, and its TCRdb copy is limited to in-frame clones, with some not included. In the table there are some 2.1 million clones, roughly 95% of which are singletons. The CDR3 extends over 15 amino acids. This rearrangement joins TRBV21-1 to TRBJ1-3; the DNA was not used to check the table's D call, TRBD1. TRBV21-1 is a known pseudogene. Sequencing used naive CD4+ T cells sorted from blood. The subset: CD45RA+ positively selected. The origin of this receptor is a man between 18 and 29 years old in good health. The CDR3 sequence: CASSRQGDSGNTIYF. The CDR3 DNA reads TGTGCCAGCAGCCGACAGGGGGACTCTGGAAACACCATATATTTT.